The rows below give T cell receptor beta chains drawn from one sample of a study of vaccination and CD4 T cells after COVID-19. Their recognized antigens are unknown. TCRdb re-analysed the PCR reads in MiXCR, keeping a single row per CDR3 protein. Of approximately 17,000 distinct CDR3 sequences listed, 40% to 50% are singletons. The input for sequencing was CD4+ T cells from blood, cultured in vitro, taken before SARS-CoV-2 vaccination. These receptors all come from a human donor who had recovered from COVID-19. Both conserved end residues are trimmed from each CDR3. The size of a clone is reported for some rows only, either as once, few or many, or as a class for expanded clones.

abundance | j_gene | v_gene | CDR3aa
few | TRBJ1-5 | TRBV28 | ATEEYRRNSNQPQH
few | TRBJ2-2 | TRBV24-1 | ATSDLGVTLGELF
NA | TRBJ2-5 | TRBV29-1 | SVRLAGYQETQY
few | TRBJ1-1 | TRBV6-1 | ASSEAENTEAF
few | TRBJ1-2 | TRBV6-5 | ASSYSNLEANYGYT
few | TRBJ1-1 | TRBV27 | ASSLFGGEAF
few | TRBJ1-3 | TRBV6-1 | ASSADRAGNTIY
NA | TRBJ1-4 | TRBV12-3/TRBV12-4 | ASSWDRVGEKLF
NA | TRBJ2-2 | TRBV7-6 | ASSLVTGGNTGELF
NA | TRBJ2-1 | TRBV7-2 | ASSLMGLAGGREQF
medium-sized | TRBJ1-3 | TRBV20-1 | SARNFGNTIY
NA | TRBJ1-1 | TRBV6-5 | ASSSWGGTNTEAF
few | TRBJ1-1 | TRBV7-2 | ASSRTGTGGDFSGAF
few | TRBJ1-5 | TRBV11-2 | ASSLGDGRINQPQH
NA | TRBJ2-1 | TRBV7-9 | ASRPGTGSNNEQF
few | TRBJ2-5 | TRBV20-1 | SARPPTGAETQY
NA | TRBJ1-3 | TRBV7-2 | ASSLDYGAGNTIY
few | TRBJ2-5 | TRBV2 | ASGWGQQETQY
NA | TRBJ2-7 | TRBV6-2/TRBV6-3 | ASGLVYEQY
NA | TRBJ1-1 | TRBV7-9 | ASSLDGTGRQDTEAF
few | TRBJ1-6 | TRBV6-5 | ASSYARAAPLH
few | TRBJ1-2 | TRBV6-1 | ASMSYPI
NA | TRBJ2-7 | TRBV7-2 | ASSLVPGEQY
NA | TRBJ1-2 | TRBV5-4 | ASSLGGADYGYT
NA | TRBJ1-5 | TRBV28 | ASNGGQWSNQPQH
NA | TRBJ1-2 | TRBV20-1 | SASEQSNYGYT
once | TRBJ2-1 | TRBV4-2 | ASSQDGLAGANEQF
NA | TRBJ1-6 | TRBV6-2/TRBV6-3 | ASSYSATGLNSYNSPLH
NA | TRBJ1-3 | TRBV4-2 | ASSQQQGAGNTIY
NA | TRBJ2-2 | TRBV20-1 | SASSDTGELF
NA | TRBJ2-7 | TRBV6-1 | ASKGLAGTFYEQY
NA | TRBJ1-5 | TRBV12-3/TRBV12-4 | ASSPGQVSNQPQH
NA | TRBJ1-2 | TRBV5-6 | ASSSDSYGYT
NA | TRBJ2-7 | TRBV28 | ASTPLGISYEQY